The next 5 T cell receptor beta chains were all read from a single sample in a study of control samples from healthy donors and cancer patients. TCRdb's copy holds only in-frame clones and misses some; the assay was immunoSEQ multiplex PCR. The table includes fewer than 200,000 clones, approximately 94% detected once. Sequencing was done on a sample of PBMCs. These receptors originate from a man aged 55 to 69 with colorectal cancer.

This clone was seen a handful of times. The rearrangement uses TRBV30 and TRBJ1-1; D is uncertain. Germline assignment: CDR1 GTSNPN and CDR2 SVGIG (reference sequence). The CDR3 is 10 residues long. Trimming pared 3 bases from V and 3 bases from J, leaving 2 bases between. The CDR3 DNA reads as TGTGCCTGGAGGTACACTGAAGCTTTCTTT. Residues: CAWRYTEAFF.

The chain uses TRBV5-1 and TRBJ2-3, with TRBD2 identical over 14 bases. The germline CDR1 and CDR2 sequences are SGHRS and YFSETQ. The CDR3 loop spans 16 amino acids. V was clipped by 2 bases and J by 4 bases; unmatched bases: 3. The CDR3 protein is CASSFGTSGGADTQYF. The CDR3 DNA follows: TGCGCCAGCAGCTTCGGGACTAGCGGGGGAGCAGATACGCAGTATTTT.

CDR3 coding DNA: TGTGCCAGCAGTTTAGGGCAGGTCAACACTGAAGCTTTCTTT. It yields the protein CASSLGQVNTEAFF. The chain employs TRBV6-5 and TRBJ1-1; D uncertain. Trimming pared 4 bases from V and 2 bases from J, leaving 11 bases between. Germline V CDR1 and CDR2: MNHEY, SVGAGI. The CDR3 is made up of 14 amino acids.

The V call is TRBV5-1, the J call TRBJ1-5; no firm D call. This CDR3 region has 21 residues. The V gene's germline CDR1 is SGHRS and CDR2 YFSETQ. Between the trimmed V and J ends, which lost 3 bases and 0 bases, there was a span of 28 bases. CDR3 sequence reads: CASSYRTVGPTPDYSNQPQHF. The CDR3 DNA follows: TGCGCCAGCAGCTATCGTACGGTAGGCCCAACGCCGGACTATAGCAATCAGCCCCAGCATTTT.

In the case of this clone: Other nucleotide sequences from this sample produce the same CDR3. The chain joins TRBV24-1 to TRBJ1-2; 11 nucleotides line up with TRBD1. This CDR3 is built from 16 residues. After removal of 2 bases from V and 1 base from J, the junction contained 2 bases not matched to a gene. Germline loops: CDR1 KGHDR, CDR2 SFDVKD. CDR3 coding DNA: TGTGCCACCAGTGATTCCGGGACAGGGGGTAACTATGGCTACACCTTC. This translates into CATSDSGTGGNYGYTF.